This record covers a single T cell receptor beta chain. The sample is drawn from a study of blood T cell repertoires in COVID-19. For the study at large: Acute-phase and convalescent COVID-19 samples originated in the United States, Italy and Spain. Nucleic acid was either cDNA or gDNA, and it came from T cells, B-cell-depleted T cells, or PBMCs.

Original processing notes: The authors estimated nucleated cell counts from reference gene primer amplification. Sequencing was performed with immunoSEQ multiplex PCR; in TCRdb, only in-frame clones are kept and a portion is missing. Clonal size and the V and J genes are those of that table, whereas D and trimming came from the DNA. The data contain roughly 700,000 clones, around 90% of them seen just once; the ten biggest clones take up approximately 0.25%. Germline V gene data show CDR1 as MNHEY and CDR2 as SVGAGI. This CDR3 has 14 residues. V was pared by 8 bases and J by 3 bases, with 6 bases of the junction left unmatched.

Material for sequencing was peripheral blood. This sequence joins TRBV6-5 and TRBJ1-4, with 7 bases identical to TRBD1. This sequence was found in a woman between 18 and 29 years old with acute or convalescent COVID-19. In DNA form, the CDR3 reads TGTGCCAGCCGTCCGGGACAGCCTAATGAAAAACTGTTTTTT. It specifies CASRPGQPNEKLFF.